Included here is one T cell receptor (beta chain) sequence, with context. The source of the sample is a study of cytomegalovirus exposure and HLA in healthy donors. Trimming took 3 bases from V and 7 from J; bases not matched to a gene: 7. The CDR3 sequence is 15 residues long. Germline lookup yields CDR1 LNHDA and CDR2 SQIVND (reference sequence). Primers included in the PCR were 60 Vbeta and 13 Jbeta primers. The protocol was immunoSEQ multiplex PCR, while the TCRdb copy is restricted to in-frame clones and leaves out a portion. Of some 160,000 clones listed, over 65% are singletons. The sequence was collected from a middle-aged woman in good health and CMV-seronegative. The sequenced sample consisted of PBMCs. The rearrangement links TRBV19 to TRBJ1-4, with 8 bases aligning to TRBD1. The CDR3: CASSMVQGASEKLFF. CDR3 bases: TGTGCCAGTAGTATGGTCCAGGGGGCTAGTGAAAAACTGTTTTTT.